Listed below are T cell receptor beta chains from one sample, sequenced in a study of T-cell memory formation after mild COVID-19. MiXCR, applied by TCRdb to the 5' RACE reads, yields one record per CDR3 protein. The data hold about 470,000 distinct CDR3 sequences, with roughly 25% observed a single time. The sequenced sample was PBMCs or a T cell subset sorted from them (not recorded which). Every receptor here comes from an adult woman who had mild COVID-19 (a few samples of this study predate the infection). Cell type and time point are not known. CDR3s include the opening cysteine and the closing phenylalanine or tryptophan. A D gene is named only where the DNA matches it firmly. A row's size may be missing; if present it is once, few, many or a size class.

>NA|TRBV4-1|NA|TRBJ1-2
TGCGCCAGCAGCCAAGAATCGGGAAGTGGTCCCCTCTATGGCTACACCTTC
CASSQESGSGPLYGYTF
>NA|TRBV11-2|TRBD2|TRBJ2-1
TGTGCCAGCAGCTGGTGGGGACTAGCGAGTTACAATGAGCAGTTCTTC
CASSWWGLASYNEQFF
>NA|TRBV20-1|NA|TRBJ2-1
TGCAGTGCTATAAGCGATTCATACAATGAGCAGTTCTTC
CSAISDSYNEQFF
>NA|TRBV12-3/TRBV12-4|TRBD2|TRBJ2-1
TGTGCCAGCAGTCGACTAGCGGGGGCGGGGAGTGAGCAGTTCTTC
CASSRLAGAGSEQFF
>NA|TRBV6-6|NA|TRBJ1-1
TGTGCCAGCAGTTACGGAGGCAGTTGGAACACTGAAGCTTTCTTT
CASSYGGSWNTEAFF
>NA|TRBV2|NA|TRBJ1-1
TGTGCCAGCAGTAAGTTGGCTTCATTGAACACTGAAGCTTTCTTT
CASSKLASLNTEAFF
>few|TRBV5-1|TRBD1|TRBJ1-1
TGCGCCAGCAGCTTGCCCGACAGGGAGAACACTGAAGCTTTCTTT
CASSLPDRENTEAFF
>many|TRBV7-9|TRBD1|TRBJ2-1
TGTGCCAGCAGTCGGACAGGGGGCAGCTACAATGAGCAGTTCTTC
CASSRTGGSYNEQFF
>NA|TRBV7-9|TRBD1|TRBJ2-3
TGTGCCAGCAGCACCGGACAGGGGCGCACAGATACGCAGTATTTT
CASSTGQGRTDTQYF
>NA|TRBV6-5|NA|TRBJ1-1
TGTGCCAGCAGTTACTCTTCACAGGGAGGTACTGAAGCTTTCTTT
CASSYSSQGGTEAFF
>NA|TRBV2|NA|TRBJ1-4
TGTGCCAGCAGTGAGCGTATAGACTTTAATGAAAAACTGTTTTTT
CASSERIDFNEKLFF
>NA|TRBV6-6|NA|TRBJ1-1
TGTGCCAGCAGTTACTCCATTTCTGGGCTGAACACTGAAGCTTTCTTT
CASSYSISGLNTEAFF
>NA|TRBV12-3/TRBV12-4|NA|TRBJ2-5
TGTGCCAGCAGTTTTGGCCTCACGAAAGAGACCCAGTACTTC
CASSFGLTKETQYF
>few|TRBV12-3/TRBV12-4|NA|TRBJ1-2
TGTGCCAGCAGCCTGAGTGTGGGCTACACCTTC
CASSLSVGYTF
>NA|TRBV20-1|NA|TRBJ2-7
TGCAGTTGTGGCGGCGTCAGCGACGAGCAGTACTTC
CSCGGVSDEQYF
>NA|TRBV25-1|NA|TRBJ2-7
TGTGCCAGCAGTGACGGTGCGATTGGGCAGTACTTC
CASSDGAIGQYF
>few|TRBV5-6|NA|TRBJ1-5
TGTGCCAGCAGCTTGATGGCAGGCGGCAATCAGCCCCAGCATTTT
CASSLMAGGNQPQHF
>NA|TRBV4-1|NA|TRBJ1-5
TGCGCCAGCAGCCAAGGGTTCCAGGGGTTTCAGCCCCAGCATTTT
CASSQGFQGFQPQHF
>NA|TRBV7-9|NA|TRBJ2-3
TGTGCCAGCAGCTCCTCTAGCGACTGGACGCAGTATTTT
CASSSSSDWTQYF
>few|TRBV6-2/TRBV6-3|NA|TRBJ2-5
TGTGCCAGCAGTCCCTACAGGGATGACCGCGAGACCCAGTACTTC
CASSPYRDDRETQYF
>NA|TRBV7-8|NA|TRBJ2-6
TGTGCCAGCAGCCTGCCGAGGGACTCTGGGGCCAACGTCCTGACTTTC
CASSLPRDSGANVLTF
>NA|TRBV5-6|NA|TRBJ2-5
TGTGCCAGCAGCTACAGATACCAAGAGACCCAGTACTTC
CASSYRYQETQYF
>few|TRBV20-1|NA|TRBJ2-1
TGCAGCTGGACAGAATACAATGAGCAGTTCTTC
CSWTEYNEQFF
>many|TRBV19|NA|TRBJ1-4
TGTGCCAGTAGCTCCACCCGGGGTGAAAAACTGTTTTTT
CASSSTRGEKLFF
>NA|TRBV5-1|NA|TRBJ2-1
TGCGCCAGCAGCTTGGGCAGGGAAAACAATGAGCAGTTCTTC
CASSLGRENNEQFF
>NA|TRBV7-8|NA|TRBJ2-3
TGTGCCAGCAGCTTAGAGGCCACAGATACGCAGTATTTT
CASSLEATDTQYF
>NA|TRBV3-1|NA|TRBJ2-1
TGTGCCAGCAGCCAAGGGGTACTAGGCTTGCGGTTCTTC
CASSQGVLGLRFF
>NA|TRBV12-3/TRBV12-4|NA|TRBJ1-5
TGTGCCAGCAGTTTAGGGGGGGGTAGTCAGCCCCAGCATTTT
CASSLGGGSQPQHF
>few|TRBV4-1|TRBD1|TRBJ1-2
TGCGCCAGCAGCCAAGGACGACAGGGTGACTATGGCTACACCTTC
CASSQGRQGDYGYTF
>few|TRBV12-3/TRBV12-4|NA|TRBJ1-1
TGTGCCAGCAGTTCCAGGGGCCGCGAACTAGCTTTCTTT
CASSSRGRELAFF
>few|TRBV12-3/TRBV12-4|NA|TRBJ2-6
TGTGCCAGCAGTTTCTTGGGACCGAGGTCTGGGGCCAACGTCCTGACTTTC
CASSFLGPRSGANVLTF
>NA|TRBV12-3/TRBV12-4|NA|TRBJ2-7
TGTGCCAGCAGTTTTAGGGACATGTCCTACGAGCAGTACTTC
CASSFRDMSYEQYF
>NA|TRBV20-1|NA|TRBJ2-5
TGCAGTGCTACCTACCCGGAAACACAAGAGACCCAGTACTTC
CSATYPETQETQYF